Presented here are 15 T cell receptor beta chains from one specimen sequenced in a study of T-cell reconstitution after alpha-beta-depleted transplantation in children. Unique molecular identifiers were used in preparing the TCRbeta library. TCRdb re-called the PCR reads with MiXCR, one entry per CDR3 protein. There are about 260,000 distinct CDR3 sequences in the sample; about 9.9% occur only once, and 20% to 30% lies in the top ten. Here the sequenced sample was peripheral blood, taken 180 days after TCRalphabeta/CD19-depleted stem cell transplant. The receptors were sampled from a male patient between 2 and 15 years old who had a stem cell transplant for chronic granulomatous disease, so the T cells may come from the graft donor.

This clonotype was detected many times. The rearrangement links TRBV4-1 to TRBJ2-1; 8 bases align to TRBD2. The germline V gene encodes CDR1 MGHRA and CDR2 YSYEKL. This CDR3 is built from 15 residues. With V trimmed by 3 bases and J by 6 bases, 7 bases remained unmatched. The CDR3 DNA reads as TGCGCCAGCAGCCACATAGCGGGATCAGCCAATGAGCAGTTCTTC. Its protein is CASSHIAGSANEQFF.

This clonotype was picked up many times. The rearrangement uses TRBV10-3 and TRBJ2-3, with unresolved D. The CDR3 extends over 13 amino acids. V lost 6 bases to trimming and J lost 4 bases, with 11 bases between them. Germline values: CDR1 ENHRY, CDR2 SYGVKD. This CDR3 reads CAIREGSADTQYF. The DNA for the CDR3 is TGTGCCATCAGAGAAGGGTCGGCAGATACGCAGTATTTT.

This clonotype was observed once. The chain links TRBV27 to TRBJ2-6, with a tentative D call TRBD1 (6 bases). There are 17 residues in the CDR3. Germline CDR1 reads MNHEY; CDR2 reads SMNVEV (reference sequence). V was shortened by 4 bases and J by 3 bases, with 16 bases between the two germline ends. CDR3 loop: CASSSIDQGYGANVLTF. The DNA for the CDR3 is TGTGCCAGCAGTTCGATTGACCAGGGGTATGGGGCCAACGTCCTGACTTTC.

This clonotype was detected ten times or more. The rearrangement links TRBV5-1 to TRBJ2-7; no definite D call. Germline lookup yields CDR1 SGHRS and CDR2 YFSETQ. The V gene lost 4 bases and the J gene lost 2 bases, with 10 bases spanning the gap. This CDR3 region has 13 residues. The CDR3 nucleotides are TGCGCCAGCAGCCCGGGCCAGCCCTACGAGCAGTACTTC. This encodes CASSPGQPYEQYF.

This clonotype has ten or more counts. The chain links TRBV20-1 to TRBJ2-7; TRBD2 matches 9 bases. The V gene's germline CDR1 is DFQATT and CDR2 SNEGSKA (reference sequence). The length of the CDR3 is 14 residues. J was trimmed by 2 bases and V by 3 bases; bases with no gene match: 5. As DNA, the CDR3 is TGCAGTGCTAGCTTAGCGGGAGTTGCCTACGAGCAGTACTTC. Protein product: CSASLAGVAYEQYF.

This clonotype was recorded many times. The chain couples TRBV27 to TRBJ2-4; tentatively, D is TRBD2 (5 bases). This CDR3 contains 13 residues. Germline CDR1 is MNHEY and CDR2 is SMNVEV (reference sequence). Trimming removed 7 bases from V and 6 bases from J, with 13 bases in between. DNA for the CDR3: TGTGCCAGCAAAATTACGGGGAGAAACATTCAGTACTTC. As protein: CASKITGRNIQYF.

This clonotype has a count of ten or more. The CDR3 here is CASSSLGQGASGYTF. DNA of the CDR3: TGTGCCAGCAGCTCACTGGGACAGGGGGCTAGCGGCTACACCTTC. This chain joins TRBV5-8 and TRBJ1-2; 12 positions match TRBD1. CDR1 SGHTS and CDR2 YDEGEE come from the germline V gene. V shed 3 bases, J shed 8 bases, and the junction held 8 bases outside the gene matches. This CDR3 comprises 15 residues.

The V call is TRBV3-1, the J call TRBJ2-1; D not certain. The CDR3 contains 14 residues. Trimming removed 4 bases at V and 4 bases at J, with 11 bases between. Germline CDR1 is LGHDT and CDR2 is YNNKEL (reference sequence). DNA of the CDR3: TGTGCCAGCAGCCCCAGGAGTTGGTACAATGAGCAGTTCTTC. Its protein is CASSPRSWYNEQFF.

In its sample, this clonotype was seen many times. The CDR3 DNA reads as TGCGCCACCACCGAAAGGACAGGGAACACCGGGGAGCTGTTTTTT. Translated, it gives CATTERTGNTGELFF. The chain links TRBV5-1 to TRBJ2-2, with 7 bases matching TRBD1. Trimming at V came to 9 bases and at J to 1 base, leaving 9 bases not matched to a gene. The CDR3 sequence is 15 residues long. The germline V gene has CDR1 SGHRS and CDR2 YFSETQ.

This clonotype was picked up many times. V gene TRBV28 combines with J gene TRBJ2-3, with 7 nucleotides matching TRBD2. The V gene's germline CDR1 is MDHEN and CDR2 SYDVKM. J was trimmed by 4 bases and V by 5 bases; bases with no gene match: 6. This CDR3 is 14 amino acids long. The CDR3 DNA reads TGTGCCAGCAGTAGGTGGGGGAGGGCAGATACGCAGTATTTT. Protein: CASSRWGRADTQYF. The full variable domain, with the rest looked up from reference TRBV28 and TRBJ2-3, is DVKVTQSSRYLVKRTGEKVFLECVQDMDHENMFWYRQDPGLGLRLIYFSYDVKMKEKGDIPEGYSVSREKKERFSLILESASTNQTSMYLCASSRWGRADTQYFGPGTRLTVL.

This clonotype was observed many times. The chain is built from TRBV15 and TRBJ2-3; maybe TRBD2 (6 bases). The CDR3 is 12 amino acids. Trimming took off 1 base at V and 13 bases at J, with 12 bases between the two ends. Germline assignment: CDR1 LNHNV and CDR2 YYDKDF (reference sequence). The CDR3 spells CATSRAGLQEYF. The DNA of the CDR3 is TGTGCCACCAGCAGAGCCGGACTACAGGAGTATTTT.

This clonotype was detected ten times or more. The chain combines TRBV20-1 with TRBJ1-5; tentatively, D is TRBD1 (5 bases). Trimming shortened V by 3 bases and J by 2 bases, and 8 bases separated the two germline ends. The CDR3 runs to 13 residues. CDR1 is DFQATT and CDR2 is SNEGSKA in the germline V gene (reference sequence). Here the CDR3 DNA reads TGCAGTGCTAGGGGGGATGGCAATCAGCCCCAGCATTTT. This gives the protein CSARGDGNQPQHF.

This clonotype was seen many times. The chain recombines TRBV28 with TRBJ2-7; D is unclear. The CDR3 length is 13 residues. The V and J ends lost 6 bases and 9 bases respectively, with 18 bases between them. Germline CDR1 and CDR2: MDHEN and SYDVKM. CDR3 amino acids: CASSEILSPGQYF. CDR3 DNA sequence: TGTGCCAGCAGCGAAATCCTCAGCCCCGGGCAGTACTTC.

There are a few counts of this clonotype. The rearrangement links TRBV19 to TRBJ1-1; 7 bases align to TRBD1. The V and J ends lost 5 bases and 0 bases, in that order; junction bases with no gene match: 3. Germline V gives CDR1 LNHDA, CDR2 SQIVND (reference sequence). The length of the CDR3 is 14 residues. The CDR3, as DNA: TGTGCCAGTAGTGGACAGGTGATGAACACTGAAGCTTTCTTT. Its protein is CASSGQVMNTEAFF.

This clonotype was counted ten times or more. The chain carries TRBV6-1 and TRBJ2-7; unclear D gene. The germline V and J ends were trimmed by 8 bases and 1 base, with 15 bases remaining between them. Germline CDR1 reads MNHNS; CDR2 reads SASEGT. CDR3 size: 14 residues. CDR3 residues: CASSILPVSYEQYF. CDR3 nucleotide sequence: TGTGCCAGCTCTATTCTTCCCGTTTCCTACGAGCAGTACTTC.